This TCR beta chain was profiled in a study of spatial heterogeneity in lung cancer. Overall study context: Available PBMC from follow-up, collected a median of roughly two years after resection, underwent sequencing. Each time, sequencing found more beta-chain sequences than alpha-chain sequences.

Notes on this clonotype: Its antigen is currently unknown.

Study results and caveats: There were more appearances of ubiquitous expanded tumor TCRs in blood at resection than at follow-up.

Time point in this sample: blood at routine non-recurrence follow-up after resection. Whole RNA obtained from tumor, nontumor lung or frozen PBMC underwent sequencing without sorting. This CDR3 contains 13 residues. With 6 bases clipped from V and 6 bases from J, the junction kept 8 bases outside the gene matches. Carried by each TCR cDNA molecule was a unique molecular identifier. TCRdb used MiXCR to reprocess the 5' RACE reads, holding one entry per CDR3 protein. The sample records some 110,000 distinct CDR3 sequences, less than 15% being singletons. The sequenced sample was PBMCs, obtained at follow-up. The receptor was derived from a male donor with early-stage non-small cell lung cancer. The rearrangement links TRBV12-3 or TRBV12-4 to TRBJ2-7; 7 nucleotides align to TRBD1. DNA for the CDR3: TGTGCCAGCAGCTCCACAGGGGAAGTCGAGCAGTACTTC. Its translation: CASSSTGEVEQYF.